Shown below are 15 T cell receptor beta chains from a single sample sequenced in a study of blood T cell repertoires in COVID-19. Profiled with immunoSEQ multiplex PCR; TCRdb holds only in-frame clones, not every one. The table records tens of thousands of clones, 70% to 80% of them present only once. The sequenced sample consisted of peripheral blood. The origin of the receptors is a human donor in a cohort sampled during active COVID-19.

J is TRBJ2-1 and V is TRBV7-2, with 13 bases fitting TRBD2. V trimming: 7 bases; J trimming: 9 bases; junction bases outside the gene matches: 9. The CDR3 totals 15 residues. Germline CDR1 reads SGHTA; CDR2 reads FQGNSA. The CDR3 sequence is CASTLGLAGVGEQFF. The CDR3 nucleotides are TGTGCCAGCACCCTCGGACTAGCGGGGGTAGGTGAGCAGTTCTTC. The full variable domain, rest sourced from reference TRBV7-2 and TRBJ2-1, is GAGVSQSPSNKVTEKGKDVELRCDPISGHTALYWYRQSLGQGLEFLIYFQGNSAPDKSGLPSDRFSAERTGGSVSTLTIQRTQQEDSAVYLCASTLGLAGVGEQFFGPGTRLTVL.

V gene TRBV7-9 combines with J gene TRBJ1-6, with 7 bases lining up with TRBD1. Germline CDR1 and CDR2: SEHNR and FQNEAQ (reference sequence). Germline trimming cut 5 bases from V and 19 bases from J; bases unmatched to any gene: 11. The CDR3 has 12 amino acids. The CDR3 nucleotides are TGTGCCAGCAGCCGCGACAGGCAGGGGGTACACTTT. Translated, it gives CASSRDRQGVHF.

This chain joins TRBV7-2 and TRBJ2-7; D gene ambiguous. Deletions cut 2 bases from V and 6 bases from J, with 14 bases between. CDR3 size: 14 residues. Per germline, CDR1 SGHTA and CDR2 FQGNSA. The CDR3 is CASSLSPTVPEQYF. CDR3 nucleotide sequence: TGTGCCAGCAGCTTATCGCCAACGGTTCCCGAGCAGTACTTC. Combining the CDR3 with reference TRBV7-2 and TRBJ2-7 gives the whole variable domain GAGVSQSPSNKVTEKGKDVELRCDPISGHTALYWYRQSLGQGLEFLIYFQGNSAPDKSGLPSDRFSAERTGGSVSTLTIQRTQQEDSAVYLCASSLSPTVPEQYFGPGTRLTVT.

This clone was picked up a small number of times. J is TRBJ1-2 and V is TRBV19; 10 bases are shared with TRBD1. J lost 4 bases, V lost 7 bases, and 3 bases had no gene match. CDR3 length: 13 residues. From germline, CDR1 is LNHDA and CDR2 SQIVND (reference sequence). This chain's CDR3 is CASTRDRGYGYTF. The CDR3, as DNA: TGTGCCAGTACCCGGGACAGGGGCTATGGCTACACCTTC.

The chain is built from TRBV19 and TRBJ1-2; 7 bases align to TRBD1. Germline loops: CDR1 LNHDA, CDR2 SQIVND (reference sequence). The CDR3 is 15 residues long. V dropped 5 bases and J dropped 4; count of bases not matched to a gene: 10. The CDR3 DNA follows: TGTGCCAGTAGTGGAAGACAGGGACAACTCTATGGCTACACCTTC. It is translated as CASSGRQGQLYGYTF.

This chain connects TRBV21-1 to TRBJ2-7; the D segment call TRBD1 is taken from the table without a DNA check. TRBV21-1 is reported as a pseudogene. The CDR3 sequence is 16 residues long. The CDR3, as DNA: TGTGCCAGCAGCAGACACCGGACAGGGAGCTCCTACGAGCAGTACGTC. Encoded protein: CASSRHRTGSSYEQYV.

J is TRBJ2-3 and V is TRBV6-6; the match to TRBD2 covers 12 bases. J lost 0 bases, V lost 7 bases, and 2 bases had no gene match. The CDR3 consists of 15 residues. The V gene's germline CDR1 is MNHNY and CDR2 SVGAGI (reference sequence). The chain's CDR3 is CASKTSGGSTDTQYF. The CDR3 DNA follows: TGTGCCAGCAAGACTAGCGGGGGTAGCACAGATACGCAGTATTTT.

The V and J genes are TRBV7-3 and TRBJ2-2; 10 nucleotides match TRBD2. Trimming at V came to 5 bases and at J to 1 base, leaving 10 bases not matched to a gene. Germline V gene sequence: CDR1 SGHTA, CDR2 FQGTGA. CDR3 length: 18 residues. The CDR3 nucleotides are TGTGCCAGCAGCCTACCGCCCCGGACTAGCGGGAACACCGGGGAGCTGTTTTTT. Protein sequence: CASSLPPRTSGNTGELFF.

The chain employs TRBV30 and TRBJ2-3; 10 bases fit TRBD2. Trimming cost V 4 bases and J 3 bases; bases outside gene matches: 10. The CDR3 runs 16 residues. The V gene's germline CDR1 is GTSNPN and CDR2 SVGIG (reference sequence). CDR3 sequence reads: CAWTVKKGLATDTQYF. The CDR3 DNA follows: TGTGCCTGGACGGTAAAAAAGGGACTAGCGACAGATACGCAGTATTTT. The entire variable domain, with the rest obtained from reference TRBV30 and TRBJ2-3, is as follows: SQTIHQWPATLVQPVGSPLSLECTVEGTSNPNLYWYRQAAGRGLQLLFYSVGIGQISSEVPQNLSASRPQDRQFILSSKKLLLSDSGFYLCAWTVKKGLATDTQYFGPGTRLTVL.

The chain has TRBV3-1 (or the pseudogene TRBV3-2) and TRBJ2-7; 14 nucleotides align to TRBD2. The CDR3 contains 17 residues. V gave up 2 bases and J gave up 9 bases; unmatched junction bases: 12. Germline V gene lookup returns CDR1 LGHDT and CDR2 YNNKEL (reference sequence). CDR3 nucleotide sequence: TGTGCCAGCAGCCAACAGGGACTAGCGGGGGCGGGGGACGGGCAGTACGTC. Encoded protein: CASSQQGLAGAGDGQYV.

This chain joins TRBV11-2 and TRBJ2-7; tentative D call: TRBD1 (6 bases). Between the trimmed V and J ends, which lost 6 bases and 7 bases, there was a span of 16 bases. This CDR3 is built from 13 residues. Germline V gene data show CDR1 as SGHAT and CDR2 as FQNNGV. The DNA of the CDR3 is TGTGCCAGCAGGGGGGCAGGTAGTGGTGAGCAGTACTTC. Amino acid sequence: CASRGAGSGEQYF.

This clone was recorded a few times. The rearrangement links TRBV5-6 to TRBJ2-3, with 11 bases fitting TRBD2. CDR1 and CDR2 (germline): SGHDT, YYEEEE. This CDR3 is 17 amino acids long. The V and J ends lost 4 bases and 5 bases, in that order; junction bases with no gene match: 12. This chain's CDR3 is CASSGTRTSGYGDTQYF. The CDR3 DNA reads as TGTGCCAGCAGCGGGACGAGGACTAGCGGGTACGGAGATACGCAGTATTTT.

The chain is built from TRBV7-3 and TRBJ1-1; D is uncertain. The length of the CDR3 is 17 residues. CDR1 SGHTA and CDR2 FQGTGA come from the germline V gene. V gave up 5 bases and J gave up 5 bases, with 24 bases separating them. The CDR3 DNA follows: TGTGCCAGCAGCCACCAGCGGCCTCGGATTTCGATGACTGAAGCTTTCTTT. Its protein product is CASSHQRPRISMTEAFF. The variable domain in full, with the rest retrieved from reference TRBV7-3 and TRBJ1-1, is GAGVSQTPSNKVTEKGKYVELRCDPISGHTALYWYRQSLGQGPEFLIYFQGTGAADDSGLPNDRFFAVRPEGSVSTLKIQRTERGDSAVYLCASSHQRPRISMTEAFFGQGTRLTVV.

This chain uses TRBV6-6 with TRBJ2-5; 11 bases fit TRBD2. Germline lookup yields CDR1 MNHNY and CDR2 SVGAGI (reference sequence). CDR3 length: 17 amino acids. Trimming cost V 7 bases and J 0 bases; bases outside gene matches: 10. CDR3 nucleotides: TGTGCCAGCAATCGGGGAAAGACTAGCGGGAACCAAGAGACCCAGTACTTC. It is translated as CASNRGKTSGNQETQYF.

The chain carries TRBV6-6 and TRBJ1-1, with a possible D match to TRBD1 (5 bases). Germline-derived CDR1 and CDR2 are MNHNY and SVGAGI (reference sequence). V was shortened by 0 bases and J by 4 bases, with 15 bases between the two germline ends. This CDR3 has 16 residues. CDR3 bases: TGTGCCAGCAGTTACTCCCCCGCGGGGGAGGGCACTGAAGCTTTCTTT. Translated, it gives CASSYSPAGEGTEAFF.